What follows are 2 T cell receptor beta chains derived from one specimen sequenced in a study of blood T cells in healthy people across ages. Through a sample-barcoded 5' primer and a J-beta primer mix, a second PCR was run for roughly 7 to 12 cycles. TCRdb called the 5' RACE reads again in MiXCR, with one record for every CDR3 protein. The repertoire holds some 880,000 distinct CDR3 sequences, 35% to 40% seen once, with 13% in the top ten. The sequencing sample was made of blood. The receptors come from a man aged 18 to 29 in good health.

The rearrangement links TRBV6-5 to TRBJ2-3; D is unclear. Germline CDR1 and CDR2: MNHEY and SVGAGI. CDR3 length: 13 amino acids. V was shortened by 7 bases and J by 3 bases, with 11 bases between the two germline ends. CDR3 DNA: TGTGCCAGCACCCGTACCGTTACAGATACGCAGTATTTT. This codes for CASTRTVTDTQYF.

This clonotype has at least ten counts. This chain links TRBV7-2 with TRBJ2-3; a weak D match, TRBD2 (6 bases). Germline CDR1 is SGHTA and CDR2 is FQGNSA. V was cut by 4 bases and J by 4 bases, with 12 bases left in between. The CDR3 runs to 14 residues. CDR3 DNA: TGTGCCAGCAGCTCCAGACTAGTTCCAGATACGCAGTATTTT. Its protein is CASSSRLVPDTQYF.